What follows is one T cell receptor beta chain and its context. Its antigen remains unidentified. The data were obtained in a study of OX40 agonist ivuxolimab in advanced cancers. Study information: People in dose escalation had one of these cancers: hepatocellular carcinoma, melanoma, renal cell or head and neck cancer. Whole-study results and caveats: On average, CD8+ T cells had more expanded clones than CD4+.

The V gene's germline CDR1 is SGHVS and CDR2 FQNEAQ. The CDR3 contains 13 residues. V lost 8 bases, J lost 1 base, and 11 bases lay in between. The assay was immunoSEQ multiplex PCR, and TCRdb's table has in-frame clones only and misses some. The profile shows over 85,000 clones, about nine tenths of them singletons. Exclusion applied to patients with autoimmune disease history or systemic immunosuppression. The rearrangement joins TRBV7-8 to TRBJ1-1; tentatively, D is TRBD1 (6 bases). This sequence was found in an adult with an advanced solid tumor such as melanoma, head and neck, liver or kidney cancer. Sequenced here: CD4+ or CD8+ T cells sorted from blood, sampled in a trial of the OX40 agonist ivuxolimab. In nucleotides, the CDR3 is TGTGCCAGCGGCAGGGGAGGGAACACTGAAGCTTTCTTT. Protein: CASGRGGNTEAFF.